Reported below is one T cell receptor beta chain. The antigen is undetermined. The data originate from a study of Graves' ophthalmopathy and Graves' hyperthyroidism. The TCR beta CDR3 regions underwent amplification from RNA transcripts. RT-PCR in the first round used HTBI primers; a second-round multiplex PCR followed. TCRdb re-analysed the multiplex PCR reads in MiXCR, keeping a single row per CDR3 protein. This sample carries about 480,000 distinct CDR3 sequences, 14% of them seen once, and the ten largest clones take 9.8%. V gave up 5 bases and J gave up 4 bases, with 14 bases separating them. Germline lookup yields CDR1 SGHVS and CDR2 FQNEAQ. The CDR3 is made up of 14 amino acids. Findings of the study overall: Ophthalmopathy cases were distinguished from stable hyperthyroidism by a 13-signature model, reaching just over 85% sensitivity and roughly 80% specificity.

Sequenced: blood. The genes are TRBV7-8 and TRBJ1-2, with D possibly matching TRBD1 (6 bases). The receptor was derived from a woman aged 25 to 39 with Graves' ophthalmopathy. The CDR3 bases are TGTGCCAGCAGCCTAGAGGACAGAGTCTATGGCTACACCTTC. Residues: CASSLEDRVYGYTF.